Listed here are 5 T cell receptor beta chains from one sample, sequenced in a study of blood T cell repertoires in COVID-19. Produced via immunoSEQ multiplex PCR; TCRdb's table is partial and in-frame only. The data contain about 90,000 clones, approximately 90% of them singletons. Sequencing input: peripheral blood. The source is a human donor with active COVID-19. The donor label of this sample is uncertain.

CDR3 residues: CASSPAGDFTDTQYF. CDR3 DNA sequence: TGTGCCAGTAGCCCCGCGGGGGACTTCACAGATACGCAGTATTTT. V is TRBV19 and J is TRBJ2-3; TRBD2 matches at 7 bases. This CDR3 has 15 residues. V was pared by 6 bases and J by 2 bases, with 8 bases of the junction left unmatched. The germline CDR1 and CDR2 sequences are LNHDA and SQIVND (reference sequence).

The J gene is TRBJ1-4, the V gene TRBV28, with TRBD1 matching over 9 bases. CDR1 is MDHEN and CDR2 is SYDVKM in the germline V gene. V was pared by 10 bases and J by 7 bases, with 7 bases of the junction left unmatched. The CDR3 contains 13 residues. DNA for the CDR3: TGTGCCAACTCGGACAGGGGTGGTGAAAAACTGTTTTTT. The encoded protein is CANSDRGGEKLFF.

This clone was counted once. The CDR3 loop reads CASSYSGGGEDTQYF. As DNA, the CDR3 is TGTGCCAGCAGCTACAGCGGGGGGGGCGAAGATACGCAGTATTTT. This chain connects TRBV7-6 to TRBJ2-3; TRBD2 matches at 10 bases. Losses at the gene ends were 4 bases for V and 5 bases for J; bases not matched to a gene: 6. The CDR3 has 15 residues. The germline V gene has CDR1 SGHVS and CDR2 FNYEAQ.

This clone was seen only once. The rearrangement uses TRBV19 and TRBJ2-3; D gene ambiguous. Germline lookup yields CDR1 LNHDA and CDR2 SQIVND (reference sequence). This CDR3 has 13 residues. Trimming removed 2 bases from V and 6 bases from J, with 9 bases in between. The CDR3 is CASSILAVDTQYF. DNA for the CDR3: TGTGCCAGTAGTATACTGGCGGTGGATACGCAGTATTTT.

This clone was observed a single time. The V and J genes are TRBV11-2 and TRBJ2-7; TRBD2 matches 12 bases. Per the germline V gene, CDR1 is SGHAT and CDR2 is FQNNGV. The CDR3 extends over 17 amino acids. The trim removed 5 bases at V and 0 bases at J, leaving 8 bases unmatched. CDR3 nucleotides: TGTGCCAGCAGCATCCCTAGCGGGGGGGCCCTCTCCTACGAGCAGTACTTC. Translation: CASSIPSGGALSYEQYF.